Presented here are 15 T cell receptor beta chains from one specimen sequenced in a study of cytomegalovirus exposure and HLA in healthy donors. The primer mix had 60 Vbeta and 13 Jbeta primers. Profiling relied on immunoSEQ multiplex PCR, and the TCRdb table lists in-frame clones only, not all of them. The sample yields approximately 130,000 clones, under 75% seen once. Sequencing was carried out using PBMCs. These receptors were taken from a woman aged 40 to 49 in good health and CMV-seronegative.

This chain joins TRBV4-1 and TRBJ2-7; a possible D gene is TRBD2 (6 bases). Looked up from germline, CDR1 is MGHRA and CDR2 is YSYEKL. Trimming took off 4 bases at V and 7 bases at J, with 17 bases between the two ends. CDR3 length equals 14 residues. The CDR3 region has the DNA TGCGCCAGCAGCCCCCGGGACGGCCGGGGGGAGCAGTACTTC. The encoded protein is CASSPRDGRGEQYF.

The chain employs TRBV9 and TRBJ1-1; D is undetermined. CDR3 size: 12 residues. The ends were cut back, 6 bases at V and 0 bases at J, with 6 bases in the middle. From germline, CDR1 is SGDLS and CDR2 YYNGEE. This CDR3 is CASNSLNTEAFF. CDR3 nucleotides: TGTGCCAGCAACAGTCTGAACACTGAAGCTTTCTTT.

The V gene is TRBV19, the J gene TRBJ1-2, with D tentatively TRBD1 (5 bases). The V gene's germline CDR1 is LNHDA and CDR2 SQIVND (reference sequence). The length of the CDR3 is 12 residues. The V end was cut by 8 bases, the J end by 4 bases, with 11 bases between. The CDR3 nucleotides read TGTGCCAGTGGGAGGGGTGGCTATGGCTACACCTTC. It translates to CASGRGGYGYTF.

V usage is TRBV15 and J usage is TRBJ1-6; TRBD1 might be the D (5 bases). The length of the CDR3 is 14 residues. V gave up 0 bases and J gave up 7 bases, with 7 bases separating them. The germline CDR1 and CDR2 sequences are LNHNV and YYDKDF (reference sequence). Here the CDR3 reads CATSRDAGNSPLHF. CDR3 DNA: TGTGCCACCAGCAGAGACGCAGGGAATTCACCCCTCCACTTT.

The V call is TRBV7-9, the J call TRBJ2-2, with D possibly matching TRBD2 (5 bases). Trimming removed 6 bases from V and 0 bases from J, with 11 bases in between. CDR1 is SEHNR, CDR2 FQNEAQ, per germline (reference sequence). The CDR3 totals 15 residues. CDR3 coding DNA: TGTGCCAGCAGTCCCCGGGGTGCGAACACCGGGGAGCTGTTTTTT. It translates to CASSPRGANTGELFF.

In this sample, this clone turned up a few times. This chain uses TRBV6-1 with TRBJ2-3, with a weak D call TRBD1 (6 bases). The V end was cut by 2 bases, the J end by 1 base, with 10 bases between. CDR3 length: 15 amino acids. Germline CDR1 and CDR2: MNHNS and SASEGT. Here the CDR3 DNA reads TGTGCCAGCAGTGAATTCGCAGGGGGCACAGATACGCAGTATTTT. Encoded protein: CASSEFAGGTDTQYF.

V is TRBV10-3 and J is TRBJ1-1, with a possible D match to TRBD1 (6 bases). Germline loops: CDR1 ENHRY, CDR2 SYGVKD. The CDR3 length is 15 residues. Trimming pared 4 bases from V and 4 bases from J, leaving 16 bases between. CDR3 region: CAISVYPGEGTEAFF. As DNA, the CDR3 is TGTGCCATCAGTGTTTACCCAGGGGAGGGCACTGAAGCTTTCTTT.

This clone has only one observation. The chain links TRBV11-3 to TRBJ1-4, with D maybe TRBD1 (6 bases). V was cut by 1 base and J by 3 bases, with 6 bases left in between. Per germline, CDR1 SGHNT and CDR2 YENEEA. The CDR3 has 14 residues. DNA for the CDR3: TGTGCCAGCAGCTTAGCAGGGGCTAATGAAAAACTGTTTTTT. Protein sequence: CASSLAGANEKLFF.

This chain links TRBV4-1 with TRBJ1-2, with 8 bases identical to TRBD1. CDR1 and CDR2 from the germline V gene are MGHRA and YSYEKL. The CDR3 spans 15 residues. After removal of 0 bases from V and 7 bases from J, the junction contained 7 bases not matched to a gene. The CDR3 protein is CASSQDPGGLGGYTF. DNA of the CDR3: TGCGCCAGCAGCCAAGATCCAGGGGGCTTAGGTGGCTACACCTTC.

The chain uses TRBV4-3 and TRBJ1-3, with 8 bases that match TRBD1. V trimming: 0 bases; J trimming: 0 bases; junction bases outside the gene matches: 10. Germline-derived CDR1 and CDR2 are LGHNA and YSLEER. This CDR3 comprises 19 residues. CDR3 in DNA: TGCGCCAGCAGCCAAGATCTCGGACAGGGCTTTAGCTCTGGAAACACCATATATTTT. It specifies CASSQDLGQGFSSGNTIYF.

This clone turned up a few times. The CDR3 sequence is CASSLAGGDTQYF. The CDR3, as DNA: TGTGCCAGCAGCTTGGCAGGGGGGGATACGCAGTATTTT. This chain links TRBV5-6 with TRBJ2-3, with a possible D match to TRBD1 (7 bases). Trimming shortened V by 0 bases and J by 6 bases, and 8 bases separated the two germline ends. Germline V gene lookup returns CDR1 SGHDT and CDR2 YYEEEE. This CDR3 is 13 amino acids long.

The chain has TRBV4-1 and TRBJ1-2, with 7 bases that match TRBD1. The germline gives CDR1 MGHRA, CDR2 YSYEKL. V trimming: 3 bases; J trimming: 2 bases; junction bases outside the gene matches: 18. There are 19 residues in the CDR3. The CDR3 DNA is TGCGCCAGCAGCCAGTACTCCGGGACAGAACGACAAAGGAACTATGGCTACACCTTC. This codes for CASSQYSGTERQRNYGYTF.

V usage is TRBV5-6 and J usage is TRBJ1-2, with 8 bases identical to TRBD1. The CDR3 covers 15 residues. Germline CDR1 and CDR2: SGHDT and YYEEEE. V was clipped by 4 bases and J by 4 bases; unmatched bases: 9. The CDR3 is CASSQYRTGSYGYTF. Here the CDR3 DNA reads TGTGCCAGCAGCCAATACCGGACAGGGAGCTATGGCTACACCTTC.

The chain recombines TRBV6-5 with TRBJ1-6, with 7 bases that match TRBD1. The V gene end was trimmed by 2 bases and the J gene end by 7 bases; junction bases not matched to a gene: 8. Germline loops: CDR1 MNHEY, CDR2 SVGAGI. This CDR3 is built from 16 residues. CDR3: CASSYKGDSGNSPLHF. The CDR3 DNA follows: TGTGCCAGCAGTTACAAAGGGGACAGCGGAAATTCACCCCTCCACTTT.

In its sample, this clone was seen once. V and J are TRBV7-2 and TRBJ1-1; D unresolved. Germline V CDR1 and CDR2: SGHTA, FQGNSA. Between the trimmed V and J ends, which lost 3 bases and 3 bases, there was a span of 11 bases. There are 14 residues in the CDR3. CDR3 protein: CASSFDSVYTEAFF. The DNA for the CDR3 is TGTGCCAGCAGCTTTGATTCGGTATACACTGAAGCTTTCTTT.